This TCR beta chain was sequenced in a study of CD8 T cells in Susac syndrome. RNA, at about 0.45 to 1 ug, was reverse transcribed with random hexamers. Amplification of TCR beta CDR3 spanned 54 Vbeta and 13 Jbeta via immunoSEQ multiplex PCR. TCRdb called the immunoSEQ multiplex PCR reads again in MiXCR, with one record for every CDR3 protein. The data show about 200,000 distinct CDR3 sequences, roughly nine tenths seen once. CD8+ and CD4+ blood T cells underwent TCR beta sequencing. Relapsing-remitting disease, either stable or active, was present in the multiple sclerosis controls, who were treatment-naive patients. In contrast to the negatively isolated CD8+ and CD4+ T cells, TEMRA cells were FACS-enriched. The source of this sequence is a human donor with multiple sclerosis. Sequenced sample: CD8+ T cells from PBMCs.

Here the CDR3 DNA reads TGCAGTGCCGTCCCATGGGGGAGTTCCACCTACGAGCAGTACTTC. It encodes CSAVPWGSSTYEQYF. V and J are TRBV20-1 and TRBJ2-7; D is tentatively TRBD1 or TRBD2 (5 bases each). V was cut by 6 bases and J by 2 bases, with 20 bases left in between. CDR3 size: 15 residues. CDR1 is DFQATT, CDR2 SNEGSKA, per germline (reference sequence).